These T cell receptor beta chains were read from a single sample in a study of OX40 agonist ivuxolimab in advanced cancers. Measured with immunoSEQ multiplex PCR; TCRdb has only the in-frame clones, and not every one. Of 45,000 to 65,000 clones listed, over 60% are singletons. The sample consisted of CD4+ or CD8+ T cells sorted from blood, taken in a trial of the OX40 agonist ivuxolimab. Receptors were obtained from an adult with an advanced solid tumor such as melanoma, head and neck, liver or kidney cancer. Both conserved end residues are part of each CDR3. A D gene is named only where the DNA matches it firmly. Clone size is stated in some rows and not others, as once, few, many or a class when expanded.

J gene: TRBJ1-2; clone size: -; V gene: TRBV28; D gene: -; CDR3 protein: CASSLNSNYGYTF; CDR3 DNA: TGTGCCAGCAGTTTAAACAGTAACTATGGCTACACCTTC
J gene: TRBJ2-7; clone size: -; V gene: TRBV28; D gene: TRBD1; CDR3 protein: CASSSGTGIYEQYF; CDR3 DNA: TGTGCCAGCAGTTCCGGGACAGGAATCTACGAGCAGTACTTC
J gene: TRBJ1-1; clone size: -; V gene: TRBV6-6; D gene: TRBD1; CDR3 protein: CASSTYRGGTEAFF; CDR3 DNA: TGTGCCAGCAGCACATACAGGGGCGGCACTGAAGCTTTCTTT
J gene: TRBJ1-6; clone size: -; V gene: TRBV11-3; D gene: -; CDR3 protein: CASSLEGNSPLHF; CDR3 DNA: TGTGCCAGCAGCTTAGAAGGGAATTCACCCCTCCACTTT
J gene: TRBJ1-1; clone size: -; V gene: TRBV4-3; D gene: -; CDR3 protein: CASSQDRRQIDTEAFF; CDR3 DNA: TGCGCCAGCAGCCAAGATCGAAGACAGATTGACACTGAAGCTTTCTTT
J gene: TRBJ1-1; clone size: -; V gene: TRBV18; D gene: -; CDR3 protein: CASQQGLNTEAFF; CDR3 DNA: TGTGCCAGCCAACAGGGTCTGAACACTGAAGCTTTCTTT
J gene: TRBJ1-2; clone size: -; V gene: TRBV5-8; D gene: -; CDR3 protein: CASSFWDSNYGYTF; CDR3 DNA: TGTGCCAGCAGCTTCTGGGACTCTAACTATGGCTACACCTTC
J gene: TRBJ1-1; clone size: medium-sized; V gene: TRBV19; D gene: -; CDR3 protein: CASSTSSIMYAFF; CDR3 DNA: TGTGCCAGTAGTACGTCCTCCATCATGTACGCTTTCTTT
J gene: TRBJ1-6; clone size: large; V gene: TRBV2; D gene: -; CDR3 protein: CASSEQEGGALHF; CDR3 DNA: TGTGCCAGCAGTGAGCAAGAGGGAGGGGCCCTCCACTTT
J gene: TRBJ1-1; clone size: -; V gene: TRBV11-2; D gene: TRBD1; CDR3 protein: CASRGQTNTEAFF; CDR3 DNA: TGTGCCAGCAGGGGACAGACGAACACTGAAGCTTTCTTT
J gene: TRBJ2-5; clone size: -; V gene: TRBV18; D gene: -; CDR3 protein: CASSPPPGGGWETQYF; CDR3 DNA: TGTGCCAGCTCACCCCCCCCGGGAGGGGGCTGGGAGACCCAGTACTTC
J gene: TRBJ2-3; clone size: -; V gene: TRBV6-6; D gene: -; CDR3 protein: CASSYLGSSTDTQYF; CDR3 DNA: TGTGCCAGCAGTTACTTGGGCAGTAGCACAGATACGCAGTATTTT
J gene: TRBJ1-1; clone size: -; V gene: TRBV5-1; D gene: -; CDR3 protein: CASSLEGVRGLNTEAFF; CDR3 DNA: TGCGCCAGCAGCTTGGAAGGGGTCCGCGGCCTGAACACTGAAGCTTTCTTT
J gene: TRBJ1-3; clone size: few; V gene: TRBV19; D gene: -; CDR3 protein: CASSRESGNTIYF; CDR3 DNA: TGTGCCAGTAGTAGGGAATCTGGAAACACCATATATTTT
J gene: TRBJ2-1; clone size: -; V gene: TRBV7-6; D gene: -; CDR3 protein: CASSGTRLEQFF; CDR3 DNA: TGTGCCAGCAGCGGGACCCGCCTAGAGCAGTTCTTC
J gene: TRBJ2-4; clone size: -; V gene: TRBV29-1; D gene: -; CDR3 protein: CSVGTQGPNIQYF; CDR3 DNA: TGCAGCGTCGGGACTCAGGGGCCAAACATTCAGTACTTC
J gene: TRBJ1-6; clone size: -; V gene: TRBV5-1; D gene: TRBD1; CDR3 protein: CASSFSRDSYNSPLHF; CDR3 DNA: TGCGCCAGCAGCTTCAGCCGGGACAGTTATAATTCACCCCTCCACTTT
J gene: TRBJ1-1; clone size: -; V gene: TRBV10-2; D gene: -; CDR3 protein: CASRTMVTNTEAFF; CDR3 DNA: TGCGCCAGCAGGACGATGGTTACGAACACTGAAGCTTTCTTT
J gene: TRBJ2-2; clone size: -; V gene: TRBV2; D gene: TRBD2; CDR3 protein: CASSETFFSGAGDSTGELFF; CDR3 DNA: TGTGCCAGCAGTGAAACTTTTTTTAGCGGAGCGGGAGATAGCACCGGGGAGCTGTTTTTT
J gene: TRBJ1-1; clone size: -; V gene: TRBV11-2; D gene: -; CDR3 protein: CASSLVTVMNTEAFF; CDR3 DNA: TGTGCCAGCAGCTTAGTAACAGTAATGAACACTGAAGCTTTCTTT
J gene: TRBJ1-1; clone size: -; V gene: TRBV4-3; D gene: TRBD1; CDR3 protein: CASSHGTGDTEAFF; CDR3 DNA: TGCGCCAGCAGCCACGGGACAGGGGACACTGAAGCTTTCTTT
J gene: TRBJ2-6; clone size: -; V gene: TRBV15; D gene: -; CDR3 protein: CATRPSGANVLTF; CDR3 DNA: TGTGCCACCAGACCTTCTGGGGCCAACGTCCTGACTTTC
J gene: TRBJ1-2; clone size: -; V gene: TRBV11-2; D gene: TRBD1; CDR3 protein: CASSLGLGRGRDYGYTF; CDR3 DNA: TGTGCCAGCAGCTTAGGTCTAGGGAGGGGGCGCGACTATGGCTACACCTTC
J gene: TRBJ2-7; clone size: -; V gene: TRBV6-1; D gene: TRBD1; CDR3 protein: CASRGTVIYEQYF; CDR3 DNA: TGTGCCAGCAGGGGGACAGTTATATACGAGCAGTACTTC
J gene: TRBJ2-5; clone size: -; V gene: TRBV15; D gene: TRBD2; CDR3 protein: CATRREGTSGGETQYF; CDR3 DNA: TGTGCCACCAGGCGAGAAGGGACTAGCGGGGGAGAGACCCAGTACTTC
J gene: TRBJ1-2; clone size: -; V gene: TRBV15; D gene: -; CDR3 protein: CATSTLRANYGYTF; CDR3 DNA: TGTGCCACCAGCACTCTCCGAGCTAACTATGGCTACACCTTC
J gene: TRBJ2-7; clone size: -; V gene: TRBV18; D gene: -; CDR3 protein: CASSPFRDHYEQYF; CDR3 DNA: TGTGCCAGCTCACCTTTCAGGGATCACTACGAGCAGTACTTC
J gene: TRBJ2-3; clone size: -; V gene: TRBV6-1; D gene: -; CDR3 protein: CASSEANSPSTDTQYF; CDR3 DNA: TGTGCCAGCAGTGAAGCGAACAGCCCCAGCACAGATACGCAGTATTTT
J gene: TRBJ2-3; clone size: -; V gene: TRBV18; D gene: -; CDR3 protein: CASYTRPTDTQYF; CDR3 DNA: TGTGCCAGCTATACCAGGCCCACAGATACGCAGTATTTT
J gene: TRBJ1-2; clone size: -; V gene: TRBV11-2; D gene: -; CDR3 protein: CASSRRNYGYTF; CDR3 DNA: TGTGCCAGCAGCCGAAGGAACTATGGCTACACCTTC
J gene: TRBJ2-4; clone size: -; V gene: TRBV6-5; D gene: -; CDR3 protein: CASGARAKNIQYF; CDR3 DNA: TGTGCCAGCGGGGCGCGGGCCAAAAACATTCAGTACTTC
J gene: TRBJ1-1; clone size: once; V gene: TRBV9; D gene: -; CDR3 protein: CASSALGVGGEAFF; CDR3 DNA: TGTGCCAGCAGCGCGTTAGGGGTGGGGGGCGAAGCTTTCTTT
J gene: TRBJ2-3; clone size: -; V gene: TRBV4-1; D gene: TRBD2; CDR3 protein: CASSARSGGQSTDTQYF; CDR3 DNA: TGCGCCAGCAGCGCCCGAAGCGGGGGGCAGAGCACAGATACGCAGTATTTT
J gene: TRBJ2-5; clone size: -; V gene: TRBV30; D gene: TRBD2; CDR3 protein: CAWSWAGGLEKTQYF; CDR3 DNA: TGTGCCTGGAGTTGGGCGGGAGGTCTCGAAAAGACCCAGTACTTC
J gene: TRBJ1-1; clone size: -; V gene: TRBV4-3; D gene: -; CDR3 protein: CASSQDLRDGHMNTEAFF; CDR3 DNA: TGCGCCAGCAGCCAAGACCTTCGGGACGGTCACATGAACACTGAAGCTTTCTTT